The next 13 T cell receptor beta chains were all read from a single sample in a study of T cells after yellow fever vaccination. TCRdb ran MiXCR on the 5' RACE reads and lists one entry per CDR3 protein. The table records under 55,000 distinct CDR3 sequences, 6.6% of them present only once. The sequencing used CD8+ T cells not binding an NS4B(214-222) dextramer, sorted from PBMCs, collected roughly 47 days after the first yellow fever vaccination. The receptors were gathered from a man in his late teens or twenties who received the YFV17D yellow fever vaccine.

With regard to this clonotype: A much more abundant neighbour one base away suggests this may be a read error. The J gene is TRBJ1-1, the V gene TRBV9; D ambiguous. V was trimmed by 4 bases and J by 5 bases, leaving 18 bases between them. The CDR3 sequence is 15 residues long. Germline V CDR1 and CDR2: SGDLS, YYNGEE. For the CDR3, the DNA is TGTGCCAGCAGCTCCACCTTGGGGTTAGAAACTGAAGCTTTCTTT. Its protein is CASSSTLGLETEAFF. The full variable domain, with the rest looked up from reference TRBV9 and TRBJ1-1, is DSGVTQTPKHLITATGQRVTLRCSPRSGDLSVYWYQQSLDQGLQFLIQYYNGEERAKGNILERFSAQQFPDLHSELNLSSLELGDSALYFCASSSTLGLETEAFFGQGTRLTVV.

This clonotype was observed at least ten times. The V call is TRBV7-2, the J call TRBJ2-5; TRBD2 might be the D (7 bases). CDR1 and CDR2 from the germline V gene are SGHTA and FQGNSA. V was pared by 3 bases and J by 5 bases, with 16 bases between. The CDR3 is 15 amino acids. CDR3: CASSFFGGAGETQYF. In DNA, the CDR3 is TGTGCCAGCAGCTTCTTTGGGGGGGCGGGGGAGACCCAGTACTTC.

The chain combines TRBV20-1 with TRBJ2-7; D may correspond to TRBD1 or TRBD2 (5 bases each). The germline V and J ends were trimmed by 2 bases and 5 bases, with 7 bases remaining between them. This CDR3 region has 11 residues. Germline V gene lookup returns CDR1 DFQATT and CDR2 SNEGSKA (reference sequence). CDR3 nucleotides: TGCAGTGCTAGAAGAGGGGACGAGCAGTACGTC. It encodes CSARRGDEQYV.

This clonotype was seen ten or more times. V usage is TRBV7-2 and J usage is TRBJ2-1; tentative D call: TRBD2 (6 bases). Per the germline V gene, CDR1 is SGHTA and CDR2 is FQGNSA. V was clipped by 5 bases and J by 9 bases, with 17 bases between them. This CDR3 is 14 amino acids long. For the CDR3, the DNA is TGTGCCAGCAGCCCCAATCAGACTAGGTTTGAGCAGTTCTTC. It is translated as CASSPNQTRFEQFF.

The rearrangement links TRBV12-3 or TRBV12-4 to TRBJ2-1, with 11 bases matching TRBD2. This CDR3 comprises 16 residues. Germline trimming cut 2 bases from V and 7 bases from J; bases unmatched to any gene: 7. CDR3 coding DNA: TGTGCCAGCAGTTTATTAGCGGGGGGGCGTCGGAATGAGCAGTTCTTC. Translated, it gives CASSLLAGGRRNEQFF.

This clonotype appeared many times. V usage is TRBV12-3 or TRBV12-4 and J usage is TRBJ2-3; TRBD2 is a possible D gene (5 bases). The CDR3 is 14 residues long. V lost 5 bases and J lost 2, with 11 bases in between. CDR3 region: CASSDIGNTDTQYF. Here the CDR3 DNA reads TGTGCCAGCAGTGACATCGGGAACACAGATACGCAGTATTTT.

This clonotype was recorded many times. In DNA, the CDR3 is TGTGCCAGCAGTTACTTGGGGGCTGAAGCTTTCTTT. Encoded protein: CASSYLGAEAFF. The V and J genes are TRBV6-5 and TRBJ1-1, with a possible D match to TRBD1 (5 bases). Germline loops: CDR1 MNHEY, CDR2 SVGAGI. The CDR3 totals 12 residues. V shed 1 base and J shed 6 bases, with 6 bases lying between them.

This clonotype was seen at least ten times. The chain joins TRBV7-6 to TRBJ1-6; D unresolved. CDR1 SGHVS and CDR2 FNYEAQ come from the germline V gene. With 1 base removed from V and 8 bases from J, the gap between germline ends came to 12 bases. This CDR3 is built from 15 residues. Here the CDR3 DNA reads TGTGCCAGCAGCTTAGATCGTGGGCCATATTCACCCCTCCACTTT. This encodes CASSLDRGPYSPLHF. Full variable domain (missing parts from reference TRBV7-6 and TRBJ1-6): GAGVSQSPRYKVTKRGQDVALRCDPISGHVSLYWYRQALGQGPEFLTYFNYEAQQDKSGLPNDRFSAERPEGSISTLTIQRTEQRDSAMYRCASSLDRGPYSPLHFGNGTRLTVT.

This clonotype has more than one count but fewer than ten. The rearrangement joins TRBV19 to TRBJ1-1, with a tentative D call TRBD1 (6 bases). Germline CDR1 LNHDA, CDR2 SQIVND (reference sequence). CDR3 size: 11 residues. V gave up 7 bases and J gave up 8 bases, with 11 bases separating them. The CDR3 DNA reads as TGTGCCAGTAATACCGGGACAGAAGCTTTCTTT. As protein: CASNTGTEAFF.

This chain uses TRBV19 with TRBJ2-3; D unclear. Germline values: CDR1 LNHDA, CDR2 SQIVND (reference sequence). CDR3 size: 15 residues. V gave up 4 bases and J gave up 0 bases, with 11 bases separating them. In DNA, the CDR3 is TGTGCCAGTAGTAATTTGGTTACTAGCACAGATACGCAGTATTTT. As protein: CASSNLVTSTDTQYF.

This clonotype occurred many times. CDR3 protein: CASSQGAGDSYEQYF. The DNA of the CDR3 is TGTGCCAGCAGCCAAGGGGCCGGAGACTCCTACGAGCAGTACTTC. The V call is TRBV3-1, the J call TRBJ2-7; no definite D call. Germline lookup yields CDR1 LGHDT and CDR2 YNNKEL (reference sequence). CDR3 size: 15 residues. V was trimmed by 1 base and J by 0 bases, leaving 10 bases between them.

This clonotype was counted between two and nine times. CDR3: CASSGLAGGTDTQYF. Written as DNA, the CDR3 is TGTGCCAGCAGCGGTCTAGCGGGGGGCACAGATACGCAGTATTTT. This chain links TRBV9 with TRBJ2-3; 10 bases map to TRBD2. J gave up 1 base and V 3 bases, and 2 bases lay outside the gene matches. The germline V gene encodes CDR1 SGDLS and CDR2 YYNGEE. The length of the CDR3 is 15 residues.

This clonotype was seen a few times. The chain carries TRBV6-5 and TRBJ2-7, with 7 bases identical to TRBD1. Losses at the gene ends were 0 bases for V and 4 bases for J; bases not matched to a gene: 9. This CDR3 comprises 16 residues. Germline V gives CDR1 MNHEY, CDR2 SVGAGI. The CDR3 DNA reads as TGTGCCAGCAGTTACTCGCGACAGGGTATTAGTTACGAGCAGTACTTC. It encodes CASSYSRQGISYEQYF.